These 22 T cell receptor beta chains came from one sample sequenced in a study of a mutant IDH1 vaccine in newly diagnosed glioma. Antigens for these TCRs are unknown. Time point in this sample: week 35, safety follow-up. Alongside topical imiquimod, each dose of vaccine comprised 300 ug of mutant IDH1 20-mer peptide. Profiled with immunoSEQ multiplex PCR; TCRdb holds only in-frame clones, not every one. The table shows approximately 50,000 clones, with 85% to 90% occurring only once. This material consisted of PBMCs, taken from a glioma patient whose treatment included an IDH1 peptide vaccine. The receptor set was obtained from a man aged 35 to 55 with glioma.

The chain has TRBV2 and TRBJ2-7; 10 bases line up with TRBD1. CDR3 length equals 15 residues. Germline lookup yields CDR1 SNHLY and CDR2 FYNNEI. V was pared by 6 bases and J by 3 bases, with 8 bases of the junction left unmatched. The CDR3 spells CASSPLGQGSYEQYF. CDR3 DNA: TGTGCCAGCAGCCCACTGGGACAGGGGAGCTACGAGCAGTACTTC.

The CDR3 DNA sequence: TGTGCCAGCAAAGGGTCGGGCAAAAACATTCAGTACTTC. Its protein is CASKGSGKNIQYF. The rearrangement joins TRBV6-5 to TRBJ2-4; D call uncertain. The ends were cut back, 7 bases at V and 3 bases at J, with 10 bases in the middle. The CDR3 covers 13 residues. The germline CDR1 and CDR2 sequences are MNHEY and SVGAGI.

The V gene is TRBV5-4, the J gene TRBJ2-7; D could derive from TRBD1 or TRBD2 (5 bases each). The V gene lost 2 bases and the J gene lost 5 bases, with 14 bases spanning the gap. Germline V gives CDR1 SGHNT, CDR2 YYREEE (reference sequence). The length of the CDR3 is 14 residues. Written as DNA, the CDR3 is TGTGCCAGCAGCTTAGGCAGCACGGGACACGAGCAGTACTTC. The encoded protein is CASSLGSTGHEQYF. The whole variable domain, filled in from reference TRBV5-4 and TRBJ2-7, reads ETGVTQSPTHLIKTRGQQVTLRCSSQSGHNTVSWYQQALGQGPQFIFQYYREEENGRGNFPPRFSGLQFPNYSSELNVNALELDDSALYLCASSLGSTGHEQYFGPGTRLTVT.

V usage is TRBV6-6 and J usage is TRBJ2-5; TRBD2 agrees at 7 bases. This CDR3 comprises 15 residues. The V and J ends lost 0 bases and 2 bases, in that order; junction bases with no gene match: 3. Germline assignment: CDR1 MNHNY and CDR2 SVGAGI (reference sequence). The CDR3: CASSYSGSGQETQYF. CDR3 sequence (DNA): TGTGCCAGCAGTTACTCGGGTAGCGGGCAAGAGACCCAGTACTTC.

The chain links TRBV7-2 to TRBJ2-1, with D unresolved. CDR3 size: 13 residues. Germline V gene lookup returns CDR1 SGHTA and CDR2 FQGNSA. Trimming removed 5 bases at V and 3 bases at J, with 8 bases between. CDR3 nucleotides: TGTGCCAGCAGCCAAGCTTACTACAATGAGCAGTTCTTC. It encodes CASSQAYYNEQFF.

V and J are TRBV5-1 and TRBJ2-3; a weak D match, TRBD2 (6 bases). CDR1 is SGHRS and CDR2 is YFSETQ in the germline V gene. There are 14 residues in the CDR3. V lost 5 bases, J lost 5 bases, and 15 bases lay in between. The DNA for the CDR3 is TGCGCCAGCAGACGGGAGCGGATCGGAGATACGCAGTATTTT. It codes for CASRRERIGDTQYF.

To note about this clone: One end of the junction varies from germline; a read error may be responsible. This chain joins TRBV10-2 and TRBJ2-7; 12 positions match TRBD1. CDR1 and CDR2 (germline): WSHSY, SAAADI. This CDR3 region has 14 residues. The DNA of the CDR3 is TGCGCCAGCAGTGAGTCGGGACAGGGGGCGCGTCCCGACTTC. Residues: CASSESGQGARPDF.

In nucleotides, the CDR3 is TGCGCCAGCATCTCCTCGGACAGGGGGCTTGGGACTAGCGGGAGCTCCTACAATGAGCAGTTCTTC. It is translated as CASISSDRGLGTSGSSYNEQFF. The rearrangement links TRBV10-2 to TRBJ2-1; TRBD2 aligns across 14 bases. Per the germline V gene, CDR1 is WSHSY and CDR2 is SAAADI. The CDR3 has 22 amino acids. The ends lost 7 bases at V and 0 bases at J; junction bases unmatched: 20.

The CDR3 coding sequence is TGTGCAGACCGGCGGAGCTCCTACAATGAGCAGTTCTTC. This translates into CADRRSSYNEQFF. The chain joins TRBV7-9 to TRBJ2-1; D not resolved. CDR3 length equals 13 residues. Per germline, CDR1 SEHNR and CDR2 FQNEAQ (reference sequence).

J is TRBJ1-2 and V is TRBV5-8, with D unresolved. With 6 bases removed from V and 3 bases from J, the gap between germline ends came to 12 bases. Germline V gene data show CDR1 as SGHTS and CDR2 as YDEGEE. This CDR3 has 13 residues. The CDR3 bases are TGTGCCAGCAAAACCAGTTGGGACTATGGCTACACCTTC. As protein: CASKTSWDYGYTF. Drawing the rest from reference TRBV5-8 and TRBJ1-2, the complete variable domain is EAGVTQSPTHLIKTRGQQATLRCSPISGHTSVYWYQQALGLGLQFLLWYDEGEERNRGNFPPRFSGRQFPNYSSELNVNALELEDSALYLCASKTSWDYGYTFGSGTRLTVV.

The gene calls are TRBV2 and TRBJ2-5, with D possibly being TRBD1 (6 bases). V lost 5 bases and J lost 4, with 8 bases in between. From germline, CDR1 is SNHLY and CDR2 FYNNEI. The CDR3 extends over 12 amino acids. The CDR3 loop reads CASSQGLETQYF. The CDR3 DNA reads TGTGCCAGCAGTCAGGGGTTAGAGACCCAGTACTTC.

This chain joins TRBV18 and TRBJ2-7; 9 nucleotides align to TRBD1. This CDR3 has 15 residues. Looked up from germline, CDR1 is KGHSH and CDR2 is LQKENI. J lost 7 bases, V lost 0 bases, and 7 bases had no gene match. The CDR3: CASSPPGTGTKEQYF. In DNA, the CDR3 is TGTGCCAGCTCACCACCGGGGACAGGGACTAAAGAGCAGTACTTC.

The chain joins TRBV5-4 to TRBJ2-7; D not resolved. Looked up from germline, CDR1 is SGHNT and CDR2 is YYREEE (reference sequence). CDR3 size: 17 residues. The germline V and J ends were trimmed by 2 bases and 4 bases, with 22 bases remaining between them. This CDR3 is CASSFPQWLDSSYEQYF. The CDR3 DNA is TGTGCCAGCAGCTTCCCTCAGTGGCTAGACTCGTCATACGAGCAGTACTTC.

This clone was picked up one time. This chain uses TRBV29-1 with TRBJ2-3; 15 positions agree with TRBD2. The CDR3 runs 17 residues. Trimming at V came to 7 bases and at J to 5 bases, leaving 13 bases not matched to a gene. Looked up from germline, CDR1 is SQVTM and CDR2 is ANQGSEA. The CDR3 region has the DNA TGCAGCGCCAAACGGACTAGCGGGAGGGCTCAGGGAGATACGCAGTATTTT. This encodes CSAKRTSGRAQGDTQYF.

The chain recombines TRBV7-2 with TRBJ1-2; D remains ambiguous. This CDR3 comprises 13 residues. Trimming pared 1 base from V and 8 bases from J, leaving 11 bases between. The germline V gene has CDR1 SGHTA and CDR2 FQGNSA. The CDR3 here is CASSLGRTAGYTF. As DNA, the CDR3 is TGTGCCAGCAGCTTAGGACGGACGGCCGGCTACACCTTC.

The gene calls are TRBV12-5 and TRBJ1-4, with 10 bases fitting TRBD1. The CDR3 totals 14 residues. CDR1 and CDR2 from the germline V gene are LGHNT and FRNRAP. V was pared by 6 bases and J by 6 bases, with 4 bases of the junction left unmatched. The CDR3 sequence is CASGTGTGDEKLFF. The CDR3 DNA reads TGTGCTAGTGGGACCGGGACAGGGGATGAAAAACTGTTTTTT.

The genes are TRBV19 and TRBJ2-2; D might be TRBD2 (5 bases). Per the germline V gene, CDR1 is LNHDA and CDR2 is SQIVND (reference sequence). The CDR3 loop spans 15 amino acids. V was clipped by 7 bases and J by 2 bases, with 14 bases between them. The CDR3 sequence: CASKVDWVNTGELFF. CDR3 coding DNA: TGTGCCAGTAAGGTGGACTGGGTAAACACCGGGGAGCTGTTTTTT. Looking up the rest from reference TRBV19 and TRBJ2-2 gives the full variable domain: DGGITQSPKYLFRKEGQNVTLSCEQNLNHDAMYWYRQDPGQGLRLIYYSQIVNDFQKGDIAEGYSVSREKKESFPLTVTSAQKNPTAFYLCASKVDWVNTGELFFGEGSRLTVL.

The V and J genes are TRBV27 and TRBJ2-3; TRBD2 matches at 10 bases. CDR1 is MNHEY and CDR2 is SMNVEV in the germline V gene (reference sequence). After removal of 2 bases from V and 6 bases from J, the junction contained 8 bases not matched to a gene. The CDR3 extends over 16 amino acids. This CDR3 reads CASSLRGRAGGDTQYF. CDR3 in DNA: TGTGCCAGCAGTTTAAGGGGGCGAGCGGGAGGGGATACGCAGTATTTT.

The rearrangement uses TRBV27 and TRBJ1-2; 7 positions match TRBD1. The CDR3 runs 16 residues. The J segment lost 6 bases and the V segment lost 5 bases, leaving 15 bases of the junction unmatched. The germline gives CDR1 MNHEY, CDR2 SMNVEV (reference sequence). CDR3 sequence reads: CASSDLRTGRMDGYTF. CDR3 in DNA: TGTGCCAGCAGTGACCTACGGACAGGACGAATGGATGGCTACACCTTC.

This clone was detected only a few times. The CDR3 is CASSLSKGISYNEQFF. CDR3 coding DNA: TGTGCCAGCAGCTTGTCAAAGGGCATCTCCTACAATGAGCAGTTCTTC. This chain links TRBV5-4 with TRBJ2-1; D is uncertain. This CDR3 is built from 16 residues. Germline V gene lookup returns CDR1 SGHNT and CDR2 YYREEE (reference sequence). V lost 1 base to trimming and J lost 0 bases, with 11 bases between them. Based on the CDR3 plus reference TRBV5-4 and TRBJ2-1, the full variable domain is ETGVTQSPTHLIKTRGQQVTLRCSSQSGHNTVSWYQQALGQGPQFIFQYYREEENGRGNFPPRFSGLQFPNYSSELNVNALELDDSALYLCASSLSKGISYNEQFFGPGTRLTVL.

J is TRBJ2-7 and V is TRBV4-1, with 7 positions matching TRBD1. In germline, CDR1 is MGHRA, CDR2 YSYEKL. The junction had 12 bases not matched to a gene; V was cut back by 3 bases and J by 4 bases. The CDR3 consists of 16 residues. The CDR3: CASSHMYTGTEYEQYF. The CDR3 bases are TGCGCCAGCAGCCACATGTACACCGGGACAGAATACGAGCAGTACTTC.

The table lists this clone with a few counts. V usage is TRBV5-1 and J usage is TRBJ2-5; D might be TRBD2 (6 bases). This CDR3 contains 15 residues. Germline V lookup: CDR1 SGHRS, CDR2 YFSETQ. Trimming took 9 bases from V and 4 from J, leaving 22 bases between them. The CDR3 bases are TGCGCCACCTCGAGGGGAGGTGAGACCCGAGAGACCCAGTACTTC. Amino acid sequence: CATSRGGETRETQYF.